What follows is one TCR beta chain and its context. This sample is part of a study of PD-L1 blockade in urothelial cancer. The germline V gene encodes CDR1 MDHEN and CDR2 SYDVKM. CDR3 length equals 13 residues. Trimming removed 4 bases from V and 8 bases from J, with 14 bases in between. Method: immunoSEQ multiplex PCR; TCRdb's copy keeps in-frame clones and lacks some. The data show about 110,000 clones, 70% to 85% seen once. This clonotype was sampled from a man in his fifties or sixties with urothelial cancer. Sequencing was performed on PBMCs, taken around atezolizumab (anti-PD-L1) treatment. V usage is TRBV28 and J usage is TRBJ1-2; possible D gene TRBD1, 5 bases. This chain's CDR3 is CASSWGGGGGYTF. In DNA, the CDR3 is TGTGCCAGCAGTTGGGGCGGGGGAGGAGGCTACACCTTC.